This TCR beta chain was identified during a study of cytotoxic CD8 clonotypes in ibrutinib-treated CLL. Study in general: Responses: 24 partial, 2 complete; after median roughly 68 months, around 14 stayed remitted, approximately twelve progressed.

The CDR3 is 19 amino acids. Germline lookup yields CDR1 SNHLY and CDR2 FYNNEI. With V trimmed by 6 bases and J by 2 bases, 17 bases remained unmatched. About 2.2 micrograms of genomic DNA, which was extracted from cryopreserved PBMCs, served as the material used for the TCR beta libraries. In regard to this clone: Its specificity is unknown.

Study-wide results and caveats: Clonality, elevated at ibrutinib response, dropped back toward baseline at progression. While tracking circulating CD8+ T-cell counts, baseline clonality exceeded that of age-matched healthy donors.

Measured with immunoSEQ multiplex PCR; TCRdb has only the in-frame clones, and not every one. The repertoire consists of around 27,000 clones, with around three fifths occurring once and the leading ten covering about 4.9%. This chain connects TRBV2 to TRBJ1-5; the match to TRBD1 covers 9 bases. The source was PBMCs, collected before ibrutinib treatment. The TCR originated in a human donor with chronic lymphocytic leukemia. The CDR3 spells CASRAWAGQGVRGNQPQHF. DNA of the CDR3: TGTGCCAGCAGGGCCTGGGCGGGACAGGGAGTTCGTGGCAATCAGCCCCAGCATTTT.